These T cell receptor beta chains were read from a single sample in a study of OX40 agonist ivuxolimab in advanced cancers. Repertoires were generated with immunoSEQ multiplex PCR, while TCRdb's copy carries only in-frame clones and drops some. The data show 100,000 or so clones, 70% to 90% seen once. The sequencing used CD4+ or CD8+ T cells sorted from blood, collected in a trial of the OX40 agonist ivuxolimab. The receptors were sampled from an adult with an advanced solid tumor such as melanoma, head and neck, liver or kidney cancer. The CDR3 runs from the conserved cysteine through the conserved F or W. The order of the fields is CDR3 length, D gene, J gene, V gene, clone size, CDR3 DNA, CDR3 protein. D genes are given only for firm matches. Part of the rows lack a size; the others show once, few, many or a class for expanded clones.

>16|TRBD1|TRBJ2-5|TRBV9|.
TGTGCCAGCAGCCCTGGAGGGGGACAGGGCTTCGAGACCCAGTACTTC
CASSPGGGQGFETQYF
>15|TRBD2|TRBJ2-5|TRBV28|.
TGTGCCAGCAGTTTGTCAGTAGCGGGAAGAGAGACCCAGTACTTC
CASSLSVAGRETQYF
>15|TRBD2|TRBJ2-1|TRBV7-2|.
TGTGCCAGCAGCTTATGGGAGGGGACCTACAATGAGCAGTTCTTC
CASSLWEGTYNEQFF
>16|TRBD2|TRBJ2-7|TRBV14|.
TGTGCCAGCAGCCCCCTACAGGCAGCGGGAGTGCGCGAGCAGTACTTC
CASSPLQAAGVREQYF
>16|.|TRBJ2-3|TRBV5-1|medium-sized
TGCGCCAGCAGCGAGGGTCACACGGGGCTGGGTAAAGCGCAGTATTTT
CASSEGHTGLGKAQYF
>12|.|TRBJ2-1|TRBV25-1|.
TGTGCCAGCAGCACCCGGGATTTTGAGCAGTTCTTC
CASSTRDFEQFF
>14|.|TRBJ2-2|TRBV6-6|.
TGTGCCAGCATTGTACAGGGAAGGGCCGGGGAGCTGTTTTTT
CASIVQGRAGELFF
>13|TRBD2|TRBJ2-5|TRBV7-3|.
TGTGCCAGCAGCCGGACTAGCGGGGAGACCCAGTACTTC
CASSRTSGETQYF
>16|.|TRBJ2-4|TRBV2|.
TGTGCCAGCAGTGACCGAAATTTGAGGGGAAAAAACATTCAGTACTTC
CASSDRNLRGKNIQYF
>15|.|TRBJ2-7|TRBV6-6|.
TGTGCCAGCAGTTACTCGAACTCCGTACCAGGCGAGCAGTACTTC
CASSYSNSVPGEQYF
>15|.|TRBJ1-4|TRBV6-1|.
TGTGCCAGCAGTGAAACTGACAGCTTTAATGAAAAACTGTTTTTT
CASSETDSFNEKLFF
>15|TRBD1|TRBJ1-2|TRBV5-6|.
TGTGCCAGCAGCAGGGGACAGGTGCCTTCCTATGGCTACACCTTC
CASSRGQVPSYGYTF
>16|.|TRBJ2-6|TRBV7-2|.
TGTGCCAGCACCCTCGGGGGGCTGAGTGGGGCCAACGTCCTGACTTTC
CASTLGGLSGANVLTF
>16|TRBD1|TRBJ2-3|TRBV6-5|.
TGTGCCAGCAGTTACGGGGGGACAGGGAGGACAGATACGCAGTATTTT
CASSYGGTGRTDTQYF
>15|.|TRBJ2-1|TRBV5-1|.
TGCGCCAGCAGCTTGGGGACAAAGGGGGACAATGAGCAGTTCTTC
CASSLGTKGDNEQFF
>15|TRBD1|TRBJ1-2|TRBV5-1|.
TGCGCCAGCAGCCCTACAGGGGTAATGGATCGGGGCTACACCTTC
CASSPTGVMDRGYTF
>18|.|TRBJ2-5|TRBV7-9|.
TGTGCCAGCAGCATCTCTAGCCTTCCTAACCTAATCCAAGAGACCCAGTACTTC
CASSISSLPNLIQETQYF
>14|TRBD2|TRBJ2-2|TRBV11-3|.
TGTGCCAGCAGCAAGGGACTAGCAACCGGGGAGCTGTTTTTT
CASSKGLATGELFF
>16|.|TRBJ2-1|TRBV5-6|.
TGTGCCAGCAGAGCGGCTCCGGGACGAGGCAACAATGAGCAGTTCTTC
CASRAAPGRGNNEQFF
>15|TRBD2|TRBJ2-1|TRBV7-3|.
TGTGCCAGCAGCGCCACGACTAGCGACTACAATGAGCAGTTCTTC
CASSATTSDYNEQFF
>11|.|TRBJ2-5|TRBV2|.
TGTGCCAGCAGTTACCAAGAGACCCAGTACTTC
CASSYQETQYF
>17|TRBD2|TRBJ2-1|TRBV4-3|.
TGCGCCAGCAGCCAAGGGTCGAGCGGGAGAGCCTACAATGAGCAGTTCTTC
CASSQGSSGRAYNEQFF
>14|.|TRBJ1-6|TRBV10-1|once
TGCGCCAGCAGGCCCCCGGGGGCCAATTCACCCCTCCACTTT
CASRPPGANSPLHF
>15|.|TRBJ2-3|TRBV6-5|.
TGTGCCAGCAGTCAATTAGGGGCCAATACAGATACGCAGTATTTT
CASSQLGANTDTQYF
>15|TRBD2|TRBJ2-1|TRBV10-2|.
TGCGCCAGCAGTGACTCTGGGACTAGCGGGGATGAGCAGTTCTTC
CASSDSGTSGDEQFF
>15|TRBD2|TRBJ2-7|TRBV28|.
TGTGCCAGCAGCCCCGGGGGGGAGGGCCCCAACGAGCAGTACTTC
CASSPGGEGPNEQYF
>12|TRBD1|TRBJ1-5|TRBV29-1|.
TGCAGCGTTGGAGGGGGCCTGGAGCCCCAGCATTTT
CSVGGGLEPQHF
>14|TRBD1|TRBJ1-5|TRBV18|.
TGTGCCAGCTCACCAACAGGGGGCGAACAGCCCCAGCATTTT
CASSPTGGEQPQHF
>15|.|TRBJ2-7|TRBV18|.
TGTGCCAGCTCCCAGTTGGAGGGGATAAAGTACGAGCAGTACTTC
CASSQLEGIKYEQYF
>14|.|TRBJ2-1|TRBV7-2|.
TGTGCCAGCAGAGGGGGAAGCTCCTACAATGAGCAGTTCTTC
CASRGGSSYNEQFF
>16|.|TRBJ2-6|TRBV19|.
TGTGCCAGTAGCGGGGCGGGGAACTCTGGGGCCAACGTCCTGACTTTC
CASSGAGNSGANVLTF
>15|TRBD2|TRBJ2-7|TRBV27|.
TGTGCCAGCAGTTGGAAGCGGGAATTTTCCTACGAGCAGTACTTC
CASSWKREFSYEQYF
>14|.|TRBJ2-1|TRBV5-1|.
TGCGCCAGCAGCCTTGAAGGGCTATACAATGAGCAGTTCTTC
CASSLEGLYNEQFF
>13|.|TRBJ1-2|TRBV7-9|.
TGTGCCAGCAAAAATTTGGGTAGGATGGGCTACACCTTC
CASKNLGRMGYTF
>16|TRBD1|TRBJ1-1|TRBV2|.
TGTGCCAGCAGTCCGGGGACAGGGGGTAGAAACACTGAAGCTTTCTTT
CASSPGTGGRNTEAFF
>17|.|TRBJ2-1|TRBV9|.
TGTGCCAGCAGCGTAGCTGTCCGACCTCAATCCTACAATGAGCAGTTCTTC
CASSVAVRPQSYNEQFF